The clone carrying this TCR beta chain showed up many times. The source of the sample is a study of T cells in Graves' hyperthyroidism and ophthalmopathy. Study summary: Peripheral blood draws took place at initial diagnosis, ahead of any treatment.

Regions amplified from RNA transcripts were the TCR beta CDR3 regions. First-round RT-PCR with HTBI primers amplified the TCR CDR3 region. TCRdb recomputed calls from the multiplex PCR reads with MiXCR, one row per CDR3 protein. The data show about 600,000 distinct CDR3 sequences, roughly 16% seen once. The CDR3 extends over 15 amino acids. V was pared by 5 bases and J by 0 bases, with 6 bases of the junction left unmatched. Germline CDR1 is MNHNS and CDR2 is SASEGT. This receptor was taken from a middle-aged woman with Graves' ophthalmopathy. Sample: blood. The V gene is TRBV6-1, the J gene TRBJ1-1, with TRBD1 matching 7 bases. In nucleotides, the CDR3 is TGTGCCAGCAGTAGGGACAGACTAATGAACACTGAAGCTTTCTTT. Encoded protein: CASSRDRLMNTEAFF.